What follows describes a single T cell receptor (beta chain). Its antigen is unidentified. The protocol was immunoSEQ multiplex PCR, while the TCRdb copy is restricted to in-frame clones and leaves out a portion. The repertoire includes under 250,000 clones, 83% of them detected once, and less than 7% sits in the top ten. This sample was included in a study of cytomegalovirus exposure and HLA in healthy donors. Study-wide background: The 100 to 150 validation repertoires and the approximately 700 first-cohort repertoires shared a platform, a later analysis reported. Findings and limits, study-wide: High specificity and sensitivity for cytomegalovirus status were reported for the classifier. A few chains linked to CMV were shown in vitro to be specific for CMV antigens.

Looked up from germline, CDR1 is SGHRS and CDR2 is YFSETQ. The CDR3 sequence is 16 residues long. Trimming took 2 bases from V and 0 from J; bases not matched to a gene: 5. The donors were part of the validation cohort, which consisted of over a hundred subjects and was separate from the first cohort of several hundred subjects. This TCR derives from a woman in her late teens or twenties in good health and CMV-seronegative. Sample: PBMCs. The rearrangement joins TRBV5-1 to TRBJ2-7; 10 bases line up with TRBD1. CDR3 nucleotides: TGCGCCAGCAGCTTAGGGACAGGGGCGAGCTCCTACGAGCAGTACTTC. It translates to CASSLGTGASSYEQYF.